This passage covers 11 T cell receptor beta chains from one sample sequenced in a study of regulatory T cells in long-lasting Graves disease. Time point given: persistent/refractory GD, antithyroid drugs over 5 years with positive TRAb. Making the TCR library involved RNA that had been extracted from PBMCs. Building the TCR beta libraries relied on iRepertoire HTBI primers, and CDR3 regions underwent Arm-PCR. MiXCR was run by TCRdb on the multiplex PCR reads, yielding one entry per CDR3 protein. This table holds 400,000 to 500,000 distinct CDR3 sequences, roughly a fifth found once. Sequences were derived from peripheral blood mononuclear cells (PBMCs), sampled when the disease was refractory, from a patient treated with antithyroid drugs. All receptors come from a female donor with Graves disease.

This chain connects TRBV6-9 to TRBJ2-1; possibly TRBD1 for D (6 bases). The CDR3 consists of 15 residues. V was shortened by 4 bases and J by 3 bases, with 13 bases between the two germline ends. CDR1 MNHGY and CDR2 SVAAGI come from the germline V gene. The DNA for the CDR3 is TGTGCCAGCAGTTCCATTGGGACAATCTACAATGAGCAGTTCTTC. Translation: CASSSIGTIYNEQFF.

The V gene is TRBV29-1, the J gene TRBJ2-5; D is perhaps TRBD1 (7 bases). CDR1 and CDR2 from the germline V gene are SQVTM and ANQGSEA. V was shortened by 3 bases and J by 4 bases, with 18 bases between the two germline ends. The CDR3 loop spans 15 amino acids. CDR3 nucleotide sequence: TGCAGCGTTGATGGGGGGACAGTAACGGGAGAGACCCAGTACTTC. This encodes CSVDGGTVTGETQYF. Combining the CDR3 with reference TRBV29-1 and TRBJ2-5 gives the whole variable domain SAVISQKPSRDICQRGTSLTIQCQVDSQVTMMFWYRQQPGQSLTLIATANQGSEATYESGFVIDKFPISRPNLTFSTLTVSNMSPEDSSIYLCSVDGGTVTGETQYFGPGTRLLVL.

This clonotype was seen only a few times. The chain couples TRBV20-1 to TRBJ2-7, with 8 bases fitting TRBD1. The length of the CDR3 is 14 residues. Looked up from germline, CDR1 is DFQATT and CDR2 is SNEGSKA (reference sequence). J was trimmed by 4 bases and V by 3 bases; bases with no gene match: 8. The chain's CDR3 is CSASGQGGGYEQYF. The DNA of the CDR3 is TGCAGTGCTAGCGGACAGGGTGGGGGGTACGAGCAGTACTTC.

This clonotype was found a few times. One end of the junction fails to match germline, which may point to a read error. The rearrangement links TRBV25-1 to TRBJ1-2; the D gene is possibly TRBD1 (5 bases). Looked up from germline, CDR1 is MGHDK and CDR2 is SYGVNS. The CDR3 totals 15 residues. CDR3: CSSSNPGTQIGGYTF. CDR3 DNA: TGTTCCAGCAGCAATCCTGGGACTCAGATCGGTGGCTACACCTTC.

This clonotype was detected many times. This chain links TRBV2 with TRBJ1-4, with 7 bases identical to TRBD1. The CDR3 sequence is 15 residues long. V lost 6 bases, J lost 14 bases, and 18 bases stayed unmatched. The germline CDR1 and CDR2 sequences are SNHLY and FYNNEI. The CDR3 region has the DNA TGTGCCAGCAGCCCAGAGGGACAGTCCAGGGCCGGGCTGTTTTTT. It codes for CASSPEGQSRAGLFF. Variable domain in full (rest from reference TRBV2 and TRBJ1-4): EPEVTQTPSHQVTQMGQEVILRCVPISNHLYFYWYRQILGQKVEFLVSFYNNEISEKSEIFDDQFSVERPDGSNFTLKIRSTKLEDSAMYFCASSPEGQSRAGLFFGSGTQLSVL.

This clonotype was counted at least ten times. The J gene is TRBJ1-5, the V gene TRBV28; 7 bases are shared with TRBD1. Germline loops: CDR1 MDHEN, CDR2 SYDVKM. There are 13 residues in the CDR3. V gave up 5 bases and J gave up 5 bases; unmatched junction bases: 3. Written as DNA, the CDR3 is TGTGCCAGCAGTATGAGGGGGCATCAGCCCCAGCATTTT. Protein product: CASSMRGHQPQHF.

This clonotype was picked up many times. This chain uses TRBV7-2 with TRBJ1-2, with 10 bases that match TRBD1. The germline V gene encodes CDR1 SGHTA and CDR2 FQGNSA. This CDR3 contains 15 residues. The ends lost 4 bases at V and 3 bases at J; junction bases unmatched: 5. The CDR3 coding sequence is TGTGCCAGCAGCTGGACCGGGACAGGGGACTATGGCTACACCTTC. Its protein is CASSWTGTGDYGYTF.

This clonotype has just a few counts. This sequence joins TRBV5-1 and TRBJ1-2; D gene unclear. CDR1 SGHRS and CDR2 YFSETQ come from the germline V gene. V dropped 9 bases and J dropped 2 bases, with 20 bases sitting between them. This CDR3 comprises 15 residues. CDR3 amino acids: CATPPPPPRNYGYTF. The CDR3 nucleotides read TGCGCCACCCCCCCACCACCACCAAGAAACTATGGCTACACCTTC. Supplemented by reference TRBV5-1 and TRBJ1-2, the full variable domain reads KAGVTQTPRYLIKTRGQQVTLSCSPISGHRSVSWYQQTPGQGLQFLFEYFSETQRNKGNFPGRFSGRQFSNSRSEMNVSTLELGDSALYLCATPPPPPRNYGYTFGSGTRLTVV.

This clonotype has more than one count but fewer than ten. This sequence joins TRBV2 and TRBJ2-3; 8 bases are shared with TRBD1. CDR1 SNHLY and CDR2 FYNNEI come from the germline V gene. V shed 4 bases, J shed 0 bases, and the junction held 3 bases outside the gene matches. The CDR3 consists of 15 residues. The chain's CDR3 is CASSVRQGSTDTQYF. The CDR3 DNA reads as TGTGCCAGCAGTGTAAGACAGGGGAGCACAGATACGCAGTATTTT.

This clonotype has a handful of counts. In DNA, the CDR3 is TGTGCCAGCAGCACGACAGAAACCTATTACGAGCAGTACTTC. Protein sequence: CASSTTETYYEQYF. The chain recombines TRBV9 with TRBJ2-7, with D possibly being TRBD1 (5 bases). The V end was cut by 4 bases, the J end by 4 bases, with 15 bases between. There are 14 residues in the CDR3. Germline-derived CDR1 and CDR2 are SGDLS and YYNGEE.

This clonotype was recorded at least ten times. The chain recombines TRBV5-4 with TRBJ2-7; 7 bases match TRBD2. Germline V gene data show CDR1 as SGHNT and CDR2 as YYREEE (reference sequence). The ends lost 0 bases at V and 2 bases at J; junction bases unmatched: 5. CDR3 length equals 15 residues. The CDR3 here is CASSLGEGGTYEQYF. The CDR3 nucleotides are TGTGCCAGCAGCTTGGGGGAGGGCGGCACCTACGAGCAGTACTTC. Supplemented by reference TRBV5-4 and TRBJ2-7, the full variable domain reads ETGVTQSPTHLIKTRGQQVTLRCSSQSGHNTVSWYQQALGQGPQFIFQYYREEENGRGNFPPRFSGLQFPNYSSELNVNALELDDSALYLCASSLGEGGTYEQYFGPGTRLTVT.